A single sample is the source of the 26 T cell receptor beta chains below, sequenced in a study. The TRBV12-4/TRBJ1-2 clonotypes were amplified using barcode primers with ligated adaptors. TCRdb used MiXCR to reprocess the multiplex PCR reads, holding one entry per CDR3 protein. Altogether approximately 820 distinct CDR3 sequences are present, around 24% being singletons, with the ten largest covering around a sixth. The sorted Tregs were CD4+CD25+CD127-/low cells. Sequencing was carried out using Tregs sorted from blood. All receptors derive from a female donor with breast cancer.

Relative to its sample, this clonotype is medium-sized (0.01 to 0.1%). V usage is TRBV12-3 or TRBV12-4 and J usage is TRBJ1-2, with D perhaps matching TRBD1 (6 bases). The CDR3 runs to 13 residues. V was pared by 7 bases and J by 8 bases, with 17 bases between. The CDR3 loop is CASTSPGARGYTF. The DNA of the CDR3 is TGTGCCAGCACCTCCCCAGGGGCGCGAGGCTACACCTTC.

In its sample, this clonotype is medium-sized. This sequence joins TRBV12-3 or TRBV12-4 and TRBJ1-2; no firm D call. The ends were cut back, 4 bases at V and 4 bases at J, with 4 bases in the middle. This CDR3 has 11 residues. CDR3 bases: TGTGCCAGCAGTTCCAGCTATGGCTACACCTTC. Its protein product is CASSSSYGYTF.

This chain joins TRBV12-3 or TRBV12-4 and TRBJ1-2, with TRBD1 identical over 7 bases. The CDR3 has 14 residues. Losses at the gene ends were 6 bases for V and 5 bases for J; bases not matched to a gene: 9. CDR3 protein: CASSYPGQTYGYTF. The DNA of the CDR3 is TGTGCCAGCAGCTACCCGGGACAGACTTATGGCTACACCTTC.

The CDR3 nucleotides are TGTGCCAGCAAATGGACAGGGAATAACTATGGCTACACCTTC. It specifies CASKWTGNNYGYTF. The chain links TRBV12-3 or TRBV12-4 to TRBJ1-2; 8 bases map to TRBD1. This CDR3 comprises 14 residues. V shed 7 bases and J 1 base; nucleotides not matched to a gene: 5.

The V and J genes are TRBV12-3 or TRBV12-4 and TRBJ1-2; unclear D gene. V was cut by 5 bases and J by 5 bases, with 9 bases left in between. This CDR3 is 12 amino acids long. Written as DNA, the CDR3 is TGTGCCAGCAGTCCATCCGTTTATGGCTACACCTTC. It specifies CASSPSVYGYTF.

Relative to its sample, this clonotype is large. CDR3: CASSITPGNGYTF. In nucleotides, the CDR3 is TGTGCCAGCAGTATCACGCCAGGGAATGGCTACACCTTC. The chain has TRBV12-3 or TRBV12-4 and TRBJ1-2, with a weak D call TRBD1 (5 bases). The CDR3 is 13 residues long. Trimming took 5 bases from V and 6 from J, leaving 13 bases between them.

CDR3 nucleotides: TGTGCCAGCAGTACAGGGACGAACTATGGCTACACCTTC. Protein: CASSTGTNYGYTF. The chain uses TRBV12-3 or TRBV12-4 and TRBJ1-2; weak D call: TRBD1 (6 bases). This CDR3 region has 13 residues. V gave up 5 bases and J gave up 2 bases, with 9 bases separating them.

This clonotype qualifies as medium-sized. This sequence joins TRBV12-3 or TRBV12-4 and TRBJ1-2; D is ambiguous. The CDR3 runs to 12 residues. Trimming removed 5 bases from V and 8 bases from J, with 12 bases in between. The CDR3 loop reads CASSRPGRGYTF. The CDR3, as DNA: TGTGCCAGCAGTCGGCCTGGACGGGGCTACACCTTC.

Relative to its sample, this clonotype is large (0.1 to 1%). The chain carries TRBV12-3 or TRBV12-4 and TRBJ1-2; TRBD1 matches at 7 bases. V dropped 7 bases and J dropped 4; count of bases not matched to a gene: 12. There are 15 residues in the CDR3. CDR3 protein: CASISRDSESYGYTF. The CDR3 DNA sequence: TGTGCCAGCATTTCCCGGGACAGTGAATCCTATGGCTACACCTTC.

This clonotype was observed a handful of times. The V gene is TRBV12-3 or TRBV12-4, the J gene TRBJ1-2; possible D gene TRBD1, 5 bases. V lost 9 bases to trimming and J lost 4 bases, with 15 bases between them. This CDR3 has 13 amino acids. The CDR3 coding sequence is TGTGCCAGTATCCGGAGGGGCGGCTATGGCTACACCTTC. Translating it yields CASIRRGGYGYTF.

By sample share, this clonotype is medium-sized. The chain couples TRBV12-3 or TRBV12-4 to TRBJ1-2; TRBD1 agrees at 7 bases. Trimming removed 6 bases from V and 2 bases from J; junction bases left unmatched: 9. This CDR3 contains 15 residues. Here the CDR3 DNA reads TGTGCCAGCAGCCGTCCGGGGACAGTGAACTATGGCTACACCTTC. Translated: CASSRPGTVNYGYTF.

This clonotype is labeled large. J is TRBJ1-2 and V is TRBV12-3 or TRBV12-4; perhaps TRBD1 as D (6 bases). The CDR3 runs to 13 residues. Trimming removed 7 bases from V and 0 bases from J, with 9 bases in between. CDR3 in amino acids: CASNQGSNYGYTF. CDR3 DNA: TGTGCCAGCAATCAGGGGTCTAACTATGGCTACACCTTC.

This clonotype is categorized as large. This chain uses TRBV12-3 or TRBV12-4 with TRBJ1-2, with unresolved D. Trimming left V 8 bases short and J 7 bases short, with 17 bases between. The CDR3 loop spans 13 amino acids. CDR3 loop: CASSPRERLGYTF. The CDR3 DNA is TGTGCCAGCTCCCCTCGGGAAAGGCTTGGCTACACCTTC.

By share, this clonotype ranks as medium-sized (0.01 to 0.1%). This sequence joins TRBV12-3 or TRBV12-4 and TRBJ1-2; D perhaps matches TRBD1 (6 bases). CDR3 length equals 12 residues. Trimming removed 2 bases at V and 8 bases at J, with 9 bases between. DNA for the CDR3: TGTGCCAGCAGTTTATACAGGGACGGCTACACCTTC. Protein: CASSLYRDGYTF.

This clonotype is labeled medium-sized (0.01 to 0.1%). The genes are TRBV12-3 or TRBV12-4 and TRBJ1-2, with D possibly TRBD1 on 6 matching bases. Trimming stripped 10 bases from V and 7 bases from J, with 16 bases between. This CDR3 region has 12 residues. DNA of the CDR3: TGTGCCACCAGGGGAGGGGCGCGTGGCTACACCTTC. Its protein product is CATRGGARGYTF.

This clonotype is judged large (0.1 to 1%). V usage is TRBV12-3 or TRBV12-4 and J usage is TRBJ1-2; 7 bases line up with TRBD1. V gave up 6 bases and J gave up 5 bases; unmatched junction bases: 6. There are 13 residues in the CDR3. The DNA for the CDR3 is TGTGCCAGCAGCCCCGACAGGGTTTATGGCTACACCTTC. Translated: CASSPDRVYGYTF.

CDR3 loop: CASSLRGTYGYTF. The CDR3 DNA reads as TGTGCCAGCAGTTTGCGGGGCACCTATGGCTACACCTTC. The chain carries TRBV12-3 or TRBV12-4 and TRBJ1-2; D is perhaps TRBD1 (5 bases). V lost 3 bases, J lost 4 bases, and 9 bases lay in between. CDR3 length: 13 amino acids.

This clonotype is termed large. The rearrangement joins TRBV12-3 or TRBV12-4 to TRBJ1-2; no reliable D call. This CDR3 has 12 amino acids. The germline V and J ends were trimmed by 4 bases and 2 bases, with 5 bases remaining between them. As DNA, the CDR3 is TGTGCCAGCAGTTCCCCGAACTATGGCTACACCTTC. Translating it yields CASSSPNYGYTF.

The chain joins TRBV12-3 or TRBV12-4 to TRBJ1-2, with D hard to call. The CDR3 contains 13 residues. Trimming took off 6 bases at V and 1 base at J, with 9 bases between the two ends. The CDR3 sequence is CASSPRVNYGYTF. DNA for the CDR3: TGTGCCAGCAGCCCCAGAGTTAACTATGGCTACACCTTC.

The chain carries TRBV12-3 or TRBV12-4 and TRBJ1-2; no definite D call. The CDR3 has 13 amino acids. Trimming stripped 3 bases from V and 2 bases from J, with 7 bases between. The CDR3 reads CASSFPANYGYTF. CDR3 nucleotides: TGTGCCAGCAGTTTCCCGGCGAACTATGGCTACACCTTC.

This clonotype occurred many times. This sequence joins TRBV12-3 or TRBV12-4 and TRBJ1-2, with TRBD1 matching 7 bases. The CDR3 is made up of 14 amino acids. Losses at the gene ends were 5 bases for V and 2 bases for J; bases not matched to a gene: 5. CDR3 residues: CASSPGQVNYGYTF. The CDR3 DNA sequence: TGTGCCAGCAGTCCAGGACAGGTGAACTATGGCTACACCTTC.

This clonotype is medium-sized within its sample. The genes are TRBV12-3 or TRBV12-4 and TRBJ1-2; D gene uncertain. V was clipped by 6 bases and J by 7 bases, with 15 bases between them. The CDR3 extends over 13 amino acids. The CDR3 DNA sequence: TGTGCCAGCAGCCCCGGAATCGGTCTTGGCTACACCTTC. This gives the protein CASSPGIGLGYTF.

This clonotype was observed a few times. The chain recombines TRBV12-3 or TRBV12-4 with TRBJ1-2; the D gene is possibly TRBD1 (6 bases). The length of the CDR3 is 13 residues. The V end lost 6 bases, the J end lost 4 bases, and 12 bases lay between the germline ends. CDR3 in amino acids: CASRPTGVYGYTF. CDR3 sequence (DNA): TGTGCCAGCAGGCCGACAGGCGTCTATGGCTACACCTTC.

In this sample, this clonotype is large (0.1 to 1%). The rearrangement uses TRBV12-3 or TRBV12-4 and TRBJ1-2; D unclear. V was clipped by 3 bases and J by 8 bases, with 13 bases between them. The CDR3 runs to 13 residues. In DNA form, the CDR3 reads TGTGCCAGCAGTTTTCAGGATGGGAGAGGCTACACCTTC. This sequence encodes CASSFQDGRGYTF.

By share, this clonotype ranks as medium-sized (0.01 to 0.1%). This chain uses TRBV12-3 or TRBV12-4 with TRBJ1-2, with D maybe TRBD1 (5 bases). This CDR3 is built from 14 residues. The germline V and J ends were trimmed by 6 bases and 4 bases, with 15 bases remaining between them. The CDR3 nucleotides read TGTGCCAGCAGAAGGTGGGGAGACAGCTATGGCTACACCTTC. Protein product: CASRRWGDSYGYTF.

The rearrangement links TRBV12-3 or TRBV12-4 to TRBJ1-2; tentatively, D is TRBD1 (5 bases). This CDR3 is built from 14 residues. V shed 5 bases and J shed 2 bases, with 12 bases lying between them. In DNA form, the CDR3 reads TGTGCCAGCAGTCCGGACAATGCCAACTATGGCTACACCTTC. Protein product: CASSPDNANYGYTF.